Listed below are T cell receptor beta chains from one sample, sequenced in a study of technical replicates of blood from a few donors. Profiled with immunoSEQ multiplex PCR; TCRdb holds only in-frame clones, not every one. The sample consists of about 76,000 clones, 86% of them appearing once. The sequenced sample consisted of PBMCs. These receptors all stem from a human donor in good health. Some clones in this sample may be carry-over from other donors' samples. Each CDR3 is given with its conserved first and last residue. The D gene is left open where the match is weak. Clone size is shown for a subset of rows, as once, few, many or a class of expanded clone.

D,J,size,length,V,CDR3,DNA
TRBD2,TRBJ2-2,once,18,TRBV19,CASRGDLAGGPVTGELFF,TGTGCCAGTAGGGGGGATCTAGCGGGAGGGCCGGTCACCGGGGAGCTGTTTTTT
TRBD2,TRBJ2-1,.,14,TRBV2,CASSEASGYNEQFF,TGTGCCAGCAGTGAGGCTAGCGGGTACAATGAGCAGTTCTTC
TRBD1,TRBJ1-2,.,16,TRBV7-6,CASSAQGRGLSYGYTF,TGTGCCAGCAGCGCCCAGGGAAGGGGGCTGAGCTATGGCTACACCTTC
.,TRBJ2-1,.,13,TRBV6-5,CASRGPLINEQFF,TGTGCCAGCAGGGGCCCCCTGATAAATGAGCAGTTCTTC
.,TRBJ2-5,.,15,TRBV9,CASSTTSWGEETQYF,TGTGCCAGCAGCACAACTTCGTGGGGGGAAGAGACCCAGTACTTC
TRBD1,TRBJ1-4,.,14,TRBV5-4,CASSYGTGEEKLFF,TGTGCCAGCAGCTACGGGACAGGGGAGGAAAAACTGTTTTTT
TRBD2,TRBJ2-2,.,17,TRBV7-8,CASSPTRDGRDTGELFF,TGTGCCAGCAGTCCCACCCGGGACGGGAGGGACACCGGGGAGCTGTTTTTT
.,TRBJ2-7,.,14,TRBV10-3,CAISEWSNGYEQYF,TGTGCCATCAGTGAGTGGAGTAATGGCTACGAGCAGTACTTC
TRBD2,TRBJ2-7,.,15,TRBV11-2,CASSLGLAGAYEQYF,TGTGCCAGCAGCCTAGGACTAGCGGGCGCCTACGAGCAGTACTTC
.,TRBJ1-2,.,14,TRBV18,CASSRDKANYGYTF,TGTGCCAGCTCAAGGGACAAAGCTAACTATGGCTACACCTTC
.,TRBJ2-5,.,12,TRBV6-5,CASRAHSETQYF,TGTGCCAGCAGGGCCCATAGCGAGACCCAGTACTTC
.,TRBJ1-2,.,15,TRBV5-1,CASSLGQTDLSGYTF,TGCGCCAGCAGCTTGGGACAGACCGATTTGAGTGGCTACACCTTC
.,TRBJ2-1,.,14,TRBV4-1,CASSQDVNRDEQFF,TGCGCCAGCAGCCAAGATGTGAACCGCGATGAGCAGTTCTTC
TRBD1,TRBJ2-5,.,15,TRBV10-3,CAISSGTGSQETQYF,TGTGCCATCAGCTCCGGGACAGGGTCTCAAGAGACCCAGTACTTC
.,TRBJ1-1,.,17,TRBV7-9,CASSLGPAGSVNTEAFF,TGTGCCAGCAGCTTAGGTCCAGCGGGATCCGTGAACACTGAAGCTTTCTTT
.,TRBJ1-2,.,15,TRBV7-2,CASSTPGWRGDGYTF,TGTGCCAGCAGCACCCCAGGGTGGCGAGGTGATGGCTACACCTTC
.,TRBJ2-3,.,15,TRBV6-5,CASSFDAREADTQYF,TGTGCCAGCAGTTTCGATGCGCGGGAAGCAGATACGCAGTATTTT
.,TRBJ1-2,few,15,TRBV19,CASSIVDRTNYGYTF,TGTGCCAGTAGTATAGTCGACAGGACTAACTATGGCTACACCTTC
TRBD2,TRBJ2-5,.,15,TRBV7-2,CASSRTSGTQETQYF,TGTGCCAGCAGCCGGACTAGCGGGACTCAAGAGACCCAGTACTTC
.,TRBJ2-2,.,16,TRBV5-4,CASKRGSGTNTGELFF,TGTGCCAGCAAGAGGGGGAGCGGGACAAACACCGGGGAGCTGTTTTTT
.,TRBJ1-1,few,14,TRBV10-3,CAISESTGGTEAFF,TGTGCCATCAGTGAGTCGACAGGTGGGACTGAAGCTTTCTTT
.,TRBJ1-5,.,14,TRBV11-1,CASSSTRRNQPQHF,TGTGCCAGCAGCTCAACGAGGCGCAATCAGCCCCAGCATTTT
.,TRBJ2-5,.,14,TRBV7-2,CASSLALRGETQYF,TGTGCCAGCAGCTTAGCGCTACGGGGGGAGACCCAGTACTTC
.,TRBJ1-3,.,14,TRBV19,CASSPPGSGNTIYF,TGTGCCAGTAGTCCCCCCGGTTCTGGAAACACCATATATTTT
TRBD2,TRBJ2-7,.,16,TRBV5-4,CASSRLLGTSDDEQYF,TGTGCCTCCAGCAGGTTATTAGGTACTAGCGACGACGAGCAGTACTTC
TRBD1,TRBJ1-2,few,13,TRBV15,CATSRQDRGFNTF,TGTGCCACCAGCAGGCAAGACAGGGGGTTCAACACCTTC
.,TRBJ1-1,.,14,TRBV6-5,CASSYKQGSTEAFF,TGTGCCAGCAGTTACAAACAGGGTAGCACTGAAGCTTTCTTT
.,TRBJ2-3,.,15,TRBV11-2,CASSPPGSGTDTQYF,TGTGCCAGCAGCCCCCCGGGGTCCGGCACAGATACGCAGTATTTT
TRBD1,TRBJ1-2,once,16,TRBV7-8,CASSFDRGRSNYGYTF,TGTGCCAGCAGCTTTGACAGGGGGAGGTCTAACTATGGCTACACCTTC
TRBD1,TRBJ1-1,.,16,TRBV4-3,CASSQDTGGGNTEAFF,TGCGCCAGCAGCCAAGATACAGGGGGAGGGAACACTGAAGCTTTCTTT
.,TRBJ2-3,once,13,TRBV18,CASSPPGTDTQYF,TGTGCCAGCTCACCCCCGGGCACAGATACGCAGTATTTT
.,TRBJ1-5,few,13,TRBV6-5,CASSNDRNQPQHF,TGTGCCAGCAGTAATGACAGGAATCAGCCCCAGCATTTT
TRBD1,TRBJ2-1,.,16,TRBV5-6,CASSLAAGTVGNEQFF,TGTGCCAGCAGCCTCGCGGCCGGGACAGTGGGAAATGAGCAGTTCTTC
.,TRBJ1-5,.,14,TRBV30,CAWIPQSSNQPQHF,TGTGCCTGGATTCCACAGAGTAGCAATCAGCCCCAGCATTTT
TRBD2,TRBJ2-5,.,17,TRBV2,CASSLHYLGLAGGGEYF,TGTGCCAGCAGTCTCCACTACCTGGGACTAGCGGGAGGGGGGGAGTACTTC
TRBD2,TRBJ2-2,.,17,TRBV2,CASSSLETSGGAGELFF,TGTGCCAGCAGTTCCCTTGAGACTAGCGGGGGGGCCGGGGAGCTGTTTTTT
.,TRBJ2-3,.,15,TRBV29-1,CSSSGAQSATDTQYF,TGCAGCTCCTCCGGAGCTCAGTCAGCCACAGATACGCAGTATTTT
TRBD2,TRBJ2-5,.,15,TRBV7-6,CASSPSSSGSSPQYF,TGTGCCAGCAGCCCGAGCTCCAGCGGGAGTAGCCCCCAGTACTTC
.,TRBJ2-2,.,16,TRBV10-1,CASSEYKTPKTGELFF,TGCGCCAGCAGTGAGTATAAGACTCCGAAAACCGGGGAGCTGTTTTTT
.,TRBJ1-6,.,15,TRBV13,CASSETGTYNSPLHF,TGTGCCAGCAGCGAAACAGGGACCTATAATTCACCCCTCCACTTT
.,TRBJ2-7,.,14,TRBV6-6,CASSFGLLAYEQYF,TGTGCCAGCAGCTTCGGACTGCTAGCCTACGAGCAGTACTTC
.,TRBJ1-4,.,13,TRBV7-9,CASSARYGEKLFF,TGTGCCAGCAGCGCGAGGTACGGGGAAAAACTGTTTTTT
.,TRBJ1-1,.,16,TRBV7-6,CASSPRGGQLNTEAFF,TGTGCCAGCAGCCCCCGCGGGGGTCAGCTGAACACTGAAGCTTTCTTT
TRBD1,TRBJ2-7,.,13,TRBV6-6,CASRPGQSREQYF,TGTGCCAGCAGGCCGGGACAGTCGAGGGAGCAGTACTTC
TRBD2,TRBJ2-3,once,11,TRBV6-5,CASSALAGQYF,TGTGCCAGCAGCGCACTAGCGGGGCAGTATTTT
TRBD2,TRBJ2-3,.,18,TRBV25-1,CASSDTVSGRAGSDTQYF,TGTGCCAGCAGTGATACAGTGAGCGGGAGGGCCGGGTCAGATACGCAGTATTTT
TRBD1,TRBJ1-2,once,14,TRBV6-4,CASSDGTGIGGYTF,TGTGCCAGCAGTGACGGGACAGGGATAGGCGGCTACACCTTC
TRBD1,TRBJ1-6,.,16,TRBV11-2,CASSSSGQGARSPLHF,TGTGCCAGCAGCTCGTCGGGACAGGGGGCGCGTTCACCCCTCCACTTT
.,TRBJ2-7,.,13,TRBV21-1,CASSKDRVHEQYF,TGTGCCAGCAGCAAGGACAGGGTTCACGAGCAGTACTTC
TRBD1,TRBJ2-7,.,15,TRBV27,CASSSAGTGSYEQYF,TGTGCCAGCAGTTCGGCCGGGACAGGGTCATACGAGCAGTACTTC
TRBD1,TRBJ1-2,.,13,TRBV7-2,CASSDPGQGRGTF,TGTGCCAGCAGCGACCCGGGACAGGGGCGGGGGACCTTC
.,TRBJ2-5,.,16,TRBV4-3,CASSQDSAGSAETQYF,TGCGCCAGCAGCCAAGATTCGGCGGGTTCGGCGGAGACCCAGTACTTC
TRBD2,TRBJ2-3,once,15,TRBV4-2,CASSRGTSDTDTQYF,TGTGCCAGCAGCCGAGGGACTAGCGACACAGATACGCAGTATTTT